The entry below gives a single TCR beta chain sequence along with its context. This sample is drawn from a study of Ad26.COV2.S vaccination and SARS-CoV-2 variants. Study-level background: The authors gave Ad26.COV2.S intramuscularly, either once or twice 56 days apart.

Only in-frame clones appear in the TCRdb table, and some are missing; sequencing was by immunoSEQ multiplex PCR. Of some 240,000 clones listed, roughly 87% are singletons. Germline CDR1 is KGHSH and CDR2 is LQKENI. Unmatched junction bases numbered 4, after V lost 0 bases and J lost 7 bases. This CDR3 has 15 residues. The treatment is: 15 to 20 received Ad26.COV2.S at low or high dose, single or two shots; about 5 received placebo; per-sample allocation not given. Vaccine and placebo recipients were sampled on day 63 after the first injection. The TCR sequence derives from a person between 18 and 60 years old who received the Ad26.COV2.S COVID-19 vaccine or a placebo. Sample: peripheral blood, taken in a trial of Ad26.COV2.S vaccine versus placebo. This sequence joins TRBV18 and TRBJ2-1; TRBD2 matches at 9 bases. CDR3 loop: CASSPPSRGGNEQFF. Written as DNA, the CDR3 is TGTGCCAGCTCACCACCGTCGCGGGGGGGAAATGAGCAGTTCTTC. Drawing the rest from reference TRBV18 and TRBJ2-1, the complete variable domain is NAGVMQNPRHLVRRRGQEARLRCSPMKGHSHVYWYRQLPEEGLKFMVYLQKENIIDESGMPKERFSAEFPKEGPSILRIQQVVRGDSAAYFCASSPPSRGGNEQFFGPGTRLTVL.